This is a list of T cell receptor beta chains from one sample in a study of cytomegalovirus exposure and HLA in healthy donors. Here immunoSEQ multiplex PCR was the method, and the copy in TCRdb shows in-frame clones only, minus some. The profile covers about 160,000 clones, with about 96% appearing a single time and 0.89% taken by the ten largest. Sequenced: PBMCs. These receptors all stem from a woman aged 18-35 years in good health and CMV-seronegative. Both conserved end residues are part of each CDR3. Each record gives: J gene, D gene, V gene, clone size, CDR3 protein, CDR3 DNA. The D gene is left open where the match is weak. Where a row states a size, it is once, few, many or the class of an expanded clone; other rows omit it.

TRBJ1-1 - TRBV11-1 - CASSLGQLTEAFF TGTGCCAGCAGCTTAGGACAACTCACTGAAGCTTTCTTT
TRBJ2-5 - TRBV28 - CASMRETQYF TGTGCCAGCATGCGAGAGACCCAGTACTTC
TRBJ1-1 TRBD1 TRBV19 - CAISTGGAAEAFF TGTGCCATTTCAACAGGGGGCGCGGCTGAAGCTTTCTTT
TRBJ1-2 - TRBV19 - CASSDRGHLRGYTF TGTGCCAGTAGTGACCGGGGACACCTAAGGGGCTACACCTTC
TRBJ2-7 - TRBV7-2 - CASSLAPSGIYEQYF TGTGCCAGCAGCTTAGCACCCTCGGGGATCTACGAGCAGTACTTC
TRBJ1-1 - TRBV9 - CASSVERGENTEAFF TGTGCCAGCAGCGTAGAACGGGGAGAGAACACTGAAGCTTTCTTT
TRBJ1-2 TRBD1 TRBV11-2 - CASSLRTGGVNYGYTF TGTGCCAGCAGCCTCAGGACAGGGGGTGTCAACTATGGCTACACCTTC
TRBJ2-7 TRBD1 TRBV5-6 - CASSLGQGGEQYF TGTGCCAGCAGCTTGGGACAGGGGGGCGAGCAGTACTTC
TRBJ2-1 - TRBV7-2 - CASSFLNEQFF TGTGCCAGCAGCTTCCTCAATGAGCAGTTCTTC
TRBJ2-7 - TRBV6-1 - CASSRSSYEQYF TGTGCCAGCAGCCGGTCGTCCTACGAGCAGTACTTC
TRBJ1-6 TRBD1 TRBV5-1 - CASSWSGSGQVNSPLHF TGCGCCAGCAGCTGGTCAGGTTCGGGACAGGTTAATTCACCCCTCCACTTT
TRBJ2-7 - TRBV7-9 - CASSNGLSYEQYF TGTGCCAGCAGCAATGGACTCTCCTACGAGCAGTACTTC
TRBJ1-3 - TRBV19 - CASSIADGNTIYF TGTGCCAGTAGTATTGCAGATGGAAACACCATATATTTT
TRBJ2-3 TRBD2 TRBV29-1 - CSVGILGLAVLTQYF TGCAGCGTTGGAATTCTGGGACTAGCGGTCTTGACGCAGTATTTT
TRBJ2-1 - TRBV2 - CASFYSNNEQFF TGTGCCAGCTTCTATAGTAACAATGAGCAGTTCTTC
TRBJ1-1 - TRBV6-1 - CASILSTMNTEAFF TGTGCCAGCATTCTCAGTACCATGAACACTGAAGCTTTCTTT
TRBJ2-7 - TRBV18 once CASSPAVTYEQYF TGTGCCAGCTCACCAGCGGTAACCTACGAGCAGTACTTC
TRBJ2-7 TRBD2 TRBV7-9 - CASSAGLAGEVEQYF TGTGCCAGCAGCGCTGGACTAGCGGGGGAGGTCGAGCAGTACTTC
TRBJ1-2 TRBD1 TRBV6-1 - CASSERQGEVNYGYTF TGTGCCAGCAGTGAAAGACAGGGGGAGGTTAACTATGGCTACACCTTC
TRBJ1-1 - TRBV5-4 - CASSPDTTGFEAFF TGTGCCAGCAGCCCCGACACTACAGGGTTTGAAGCTTTCTTT
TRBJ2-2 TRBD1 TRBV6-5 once CASSYTQGTGELFF TGTGCCAGCAGTTACACACAGGGGACCGGGGAGCTGTTTTTT
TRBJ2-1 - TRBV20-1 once CSASGGSGQFF TGCAGTGCTAGTGGGGGTAGCGGACAGTTCTTC
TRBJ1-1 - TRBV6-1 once CATSRTLNTEAFF TGTGCCACCTCCCGGACATTGAACACTGAAGCTTTCTTT
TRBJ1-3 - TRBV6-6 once CASSYDTPGSGNTIYF TGTGCCAGCAGTTACGATACGCCCGGTAGTGGAAACACCATATATTTT
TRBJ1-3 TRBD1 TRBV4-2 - CASSQDRGPGNTIYF TGTGCCAGCAGCCAAGACAGGGGGCCTGGAAACACCATATATTTT
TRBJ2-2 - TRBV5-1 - CASRWQGGTGELFF TGCGCCAGCAGATGGCAGGGGGGCACCGGGGAGCTGTTTTTT
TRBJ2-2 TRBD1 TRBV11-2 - CASSQRQGKDTGELFF TGTGCCAGCAGCCAACGACAGGGAAAGGACACCGGGGAGCTGTTTTTT
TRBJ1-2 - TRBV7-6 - CASSPGLAVRGYTF TGTGCCAGCAGCCCTGGATTAGCGGTACGTGGCTACACCTTC